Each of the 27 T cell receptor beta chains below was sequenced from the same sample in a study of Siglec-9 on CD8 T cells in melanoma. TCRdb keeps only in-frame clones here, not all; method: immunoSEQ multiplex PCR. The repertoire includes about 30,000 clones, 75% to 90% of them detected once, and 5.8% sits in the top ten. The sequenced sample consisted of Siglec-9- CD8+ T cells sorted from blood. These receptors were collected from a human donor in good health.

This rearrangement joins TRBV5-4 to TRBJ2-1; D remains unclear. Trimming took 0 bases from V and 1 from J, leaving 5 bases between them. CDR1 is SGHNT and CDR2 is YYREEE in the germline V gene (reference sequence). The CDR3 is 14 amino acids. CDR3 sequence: CASSLAVSYNEQFF. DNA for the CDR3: TGTGCCAGCAGCTTGGCGGTTTCCTACAATGAGCAGTTCTTC.

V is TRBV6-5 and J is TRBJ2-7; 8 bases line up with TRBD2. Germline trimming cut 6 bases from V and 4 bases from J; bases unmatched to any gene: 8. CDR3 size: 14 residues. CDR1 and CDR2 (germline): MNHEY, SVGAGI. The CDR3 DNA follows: TGTGCCAGCAGGTCCGGGACTAGGATATACGAGCAGTACTTC. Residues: CASRSGTRIYEQYF.

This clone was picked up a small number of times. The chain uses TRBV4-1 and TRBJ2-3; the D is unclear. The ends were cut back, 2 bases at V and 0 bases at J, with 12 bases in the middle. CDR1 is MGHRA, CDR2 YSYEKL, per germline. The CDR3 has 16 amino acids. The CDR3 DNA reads TGCGCCAGCAGCCAACGCAGTGGTCCAAGCACAGATACGCAGTATTTT. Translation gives CASSQRSGPSTDTQYF.

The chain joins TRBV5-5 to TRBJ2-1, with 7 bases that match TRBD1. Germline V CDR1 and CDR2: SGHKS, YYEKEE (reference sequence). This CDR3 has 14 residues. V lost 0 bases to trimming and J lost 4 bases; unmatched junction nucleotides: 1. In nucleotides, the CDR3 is TGTGCCAGCAGCTTGGGACAGGGATACAATGAGCAGTTCTTC. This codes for CASSLGQGYNEQFF.

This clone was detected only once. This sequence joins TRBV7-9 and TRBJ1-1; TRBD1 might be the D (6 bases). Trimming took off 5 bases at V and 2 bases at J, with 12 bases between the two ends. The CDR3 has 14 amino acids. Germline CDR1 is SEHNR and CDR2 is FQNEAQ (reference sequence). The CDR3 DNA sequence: TGTGCCAGCAGCCCGACAGGATACAACACTGAAGCTTTCTTT. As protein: CASSPTGYNTEAFF.

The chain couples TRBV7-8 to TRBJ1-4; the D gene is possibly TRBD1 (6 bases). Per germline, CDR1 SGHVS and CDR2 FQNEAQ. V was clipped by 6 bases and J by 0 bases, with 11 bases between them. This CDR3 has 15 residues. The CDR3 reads CASSHRDSTNEKLFF. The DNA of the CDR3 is TGTGCCAGCAGTCACAGGGATTCAACTAATGAAAAACTGTTTTTT.

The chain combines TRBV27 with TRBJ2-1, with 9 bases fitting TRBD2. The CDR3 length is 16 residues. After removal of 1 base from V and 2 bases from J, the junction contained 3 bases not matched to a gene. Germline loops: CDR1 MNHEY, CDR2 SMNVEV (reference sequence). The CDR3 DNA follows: TGTGCCAGCAGTTTATTCCGACTAGCGGCCTACAATGAGCAGTTCTTC. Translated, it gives CASSLFRLAAYNEQFF.

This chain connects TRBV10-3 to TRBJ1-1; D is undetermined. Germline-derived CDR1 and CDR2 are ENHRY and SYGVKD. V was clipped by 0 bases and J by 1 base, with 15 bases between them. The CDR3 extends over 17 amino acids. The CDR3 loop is CAISESTRVGGNTEAFF. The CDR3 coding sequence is TGTGCCATCAGTGAGTCGACTCGAGTAGGTGGGAACACTGAAGCTTTCTTT.

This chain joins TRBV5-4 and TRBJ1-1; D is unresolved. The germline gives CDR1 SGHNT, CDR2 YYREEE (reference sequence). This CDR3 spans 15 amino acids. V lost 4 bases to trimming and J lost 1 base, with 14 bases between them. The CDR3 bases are TGTGCCAGCAGCCGTCCTAGGATGGGGAACACTGAAGCTTTCTTT. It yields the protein CASSRPRMGNTEAFF. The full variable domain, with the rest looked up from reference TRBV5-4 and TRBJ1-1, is ETGVTQSPTHLIKTRGQQVTLRCSSQSGHNTVSWYQQALGQGPQFIFQYYREEENGRGNFPPRFSGLQFPNYSSELNVNALELDDSALYLCASSRPRMGNTEAFFGQGTRLTVV.

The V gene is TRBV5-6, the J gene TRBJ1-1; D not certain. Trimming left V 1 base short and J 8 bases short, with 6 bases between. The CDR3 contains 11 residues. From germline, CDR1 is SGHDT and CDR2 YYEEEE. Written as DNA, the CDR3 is TGTGCCAGCAGCTTGTCCCAGGAAGCTTTCTTT. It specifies CASSLSQEAFF.

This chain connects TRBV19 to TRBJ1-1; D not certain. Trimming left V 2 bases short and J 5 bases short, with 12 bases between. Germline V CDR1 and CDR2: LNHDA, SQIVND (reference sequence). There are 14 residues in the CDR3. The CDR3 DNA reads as TGTGCCAGTAGTATATCGTCCGTGGGGACTGAAGCTTTCTTT. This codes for CASSISSVGTEAFF. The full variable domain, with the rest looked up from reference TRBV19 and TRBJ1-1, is DGGITQSPKYLFRKEGQNVTLSCEQNLNHDAMYWYRQDPGQGLRLIYYSQIVNDFQKGDIAEGYSVSREKKESFPLTVTSAQKNPTAFYLCASSISSVGTEAFFGQGTRLTVV.

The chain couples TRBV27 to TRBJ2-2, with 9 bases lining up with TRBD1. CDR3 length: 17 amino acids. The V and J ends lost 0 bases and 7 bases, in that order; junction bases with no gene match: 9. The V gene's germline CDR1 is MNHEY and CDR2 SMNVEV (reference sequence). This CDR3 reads CASSLSGTGGFHGELFF. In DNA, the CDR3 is TGTGCCAGCAGTTTATCAGGCACAGGGGGCTTTCACGGGGAGCTGTTTTTT.

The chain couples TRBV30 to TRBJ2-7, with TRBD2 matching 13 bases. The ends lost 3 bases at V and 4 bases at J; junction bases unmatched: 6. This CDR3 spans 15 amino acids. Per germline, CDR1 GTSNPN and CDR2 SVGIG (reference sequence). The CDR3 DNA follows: TGTGCCTGGAGCGTCGGACTAGCGGGAGCATACGAGCAGTACGTC. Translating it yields CAWSVGLAGAYEQYV.

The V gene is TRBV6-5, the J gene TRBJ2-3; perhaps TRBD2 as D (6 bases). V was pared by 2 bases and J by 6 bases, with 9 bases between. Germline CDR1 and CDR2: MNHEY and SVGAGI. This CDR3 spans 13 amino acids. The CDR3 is CASSYEGGDTQYF. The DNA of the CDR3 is TGTGCCAGCAGTTACGAAGGAGGGGATACGCAGTATTTT.

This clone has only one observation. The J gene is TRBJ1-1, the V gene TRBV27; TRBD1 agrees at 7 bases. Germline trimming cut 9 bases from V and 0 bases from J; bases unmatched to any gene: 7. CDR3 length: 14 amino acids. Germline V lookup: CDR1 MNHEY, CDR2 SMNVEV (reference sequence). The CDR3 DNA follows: TGTGCCAGTACTATGACAGGGATGAACACTGAAGCTTTCTTT. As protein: CASTMTGMNTEAFF.

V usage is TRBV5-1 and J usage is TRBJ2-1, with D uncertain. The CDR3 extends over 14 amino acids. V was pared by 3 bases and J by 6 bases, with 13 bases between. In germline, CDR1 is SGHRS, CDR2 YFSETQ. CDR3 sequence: CASSYGRESNEQFF. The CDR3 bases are TGCGCCAGCAGCTACGGACGCGAAAGCAATGAGCAGTTCTTC.

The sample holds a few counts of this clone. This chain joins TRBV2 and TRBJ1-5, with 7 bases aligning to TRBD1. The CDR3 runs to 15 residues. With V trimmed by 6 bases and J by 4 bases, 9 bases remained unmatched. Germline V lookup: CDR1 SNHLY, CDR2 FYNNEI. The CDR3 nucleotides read TGTGCCAGCAGCGGAGGGACAGACCTAAATCAGCCCCAGCATTTT. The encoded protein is CASSGGTDLNQPQHF.

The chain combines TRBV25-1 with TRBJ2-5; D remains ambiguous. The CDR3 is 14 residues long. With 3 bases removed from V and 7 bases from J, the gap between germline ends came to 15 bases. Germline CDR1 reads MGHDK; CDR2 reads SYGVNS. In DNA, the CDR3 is TGTGCCAGCAGTGAGTTCCGGTATGGTGGGACCCAGTACTTC. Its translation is CASSEFRYGGTQYF.

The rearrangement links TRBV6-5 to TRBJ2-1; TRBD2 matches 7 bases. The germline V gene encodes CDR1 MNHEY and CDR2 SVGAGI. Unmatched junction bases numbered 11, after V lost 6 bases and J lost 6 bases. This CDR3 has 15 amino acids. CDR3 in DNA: TGTGCCAGCAGAAGCGGGACGACCCCCTCCAATGAGCAGTTCTTC. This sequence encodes CASRSGTTPSNEQFF.

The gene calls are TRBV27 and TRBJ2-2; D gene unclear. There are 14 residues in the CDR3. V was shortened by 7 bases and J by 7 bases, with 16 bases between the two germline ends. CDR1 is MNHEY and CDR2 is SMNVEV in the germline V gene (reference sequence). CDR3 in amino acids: CASTQTIVHGELFF. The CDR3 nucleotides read TGTGCCAGCACCCAGACGATAGTCCACGGGGAGCTGTTTTTT.

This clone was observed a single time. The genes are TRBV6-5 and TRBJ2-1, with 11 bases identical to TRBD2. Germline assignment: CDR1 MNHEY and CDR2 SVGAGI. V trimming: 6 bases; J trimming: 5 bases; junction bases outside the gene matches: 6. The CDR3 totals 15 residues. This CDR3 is CASSLTSGMNNEQFF. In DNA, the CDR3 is TGTGCCAGCAGCCTGACTAGCGGGATGAACAATGAGCAGTTCTTC.

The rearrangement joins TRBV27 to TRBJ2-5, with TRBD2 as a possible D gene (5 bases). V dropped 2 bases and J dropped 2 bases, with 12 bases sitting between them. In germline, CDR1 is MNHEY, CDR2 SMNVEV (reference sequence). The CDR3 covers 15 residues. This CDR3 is CASSLVLAQQETQYF. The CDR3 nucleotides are TGTGCCAGCAGTTTAGTCTTAGCGCAACAAGAGACCCAGTACTTC.

Here the CDR3 reads CASSNGTPFYEQYV. CDR3 coding DNA: TGTGCCAGCAGCAACGGGACACCCTTCTACGAGCAGTACGTC. V usage is TRBV5-6 and J usage is TRBJ2-7, with D possibly matching TRBD1 (6 bases). V shed 4 bases and J shed 3 bases, with 14 bases lying between them. Per the germline V gene, CDR1 is SGHDT and CDR2 is YYEEEE. The CDR3 covers 14 residues.

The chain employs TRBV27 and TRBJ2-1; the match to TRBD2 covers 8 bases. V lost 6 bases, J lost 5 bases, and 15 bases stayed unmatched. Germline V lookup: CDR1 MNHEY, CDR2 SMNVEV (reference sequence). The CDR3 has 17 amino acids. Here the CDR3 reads CASRLRTSSIGHNEQFF. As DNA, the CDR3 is TGTGCCAGCAGACTACGGACTAGCTCCATAGGACACAATGAGCAGTTCTTC.

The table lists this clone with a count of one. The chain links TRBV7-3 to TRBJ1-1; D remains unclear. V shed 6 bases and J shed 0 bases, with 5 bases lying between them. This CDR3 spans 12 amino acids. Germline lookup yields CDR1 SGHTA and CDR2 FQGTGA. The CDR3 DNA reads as TGTGCCAGCAGGGATATGAACACTGAAGCTTTCTTT. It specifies CASRDMNTEAFF.

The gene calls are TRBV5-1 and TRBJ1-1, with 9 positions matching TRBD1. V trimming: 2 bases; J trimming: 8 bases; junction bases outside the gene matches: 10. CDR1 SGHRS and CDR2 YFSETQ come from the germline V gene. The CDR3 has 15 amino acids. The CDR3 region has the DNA TGCGCCAGCAGCTTAACAGGGGGCATCGAGATAGAAGCTTTCTTT. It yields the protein CASSLTGGIEIEAFF. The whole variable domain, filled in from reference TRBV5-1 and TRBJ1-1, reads KAGVTQTPRYLIKTRGQQVTLSCSPISGHRSVSWYQQTPGQGLQFLFEYFSETQRNKGNFPGRFSGRQFSNSRSEMNVSTLELGDSALYLCASSLTGGIEIEAFFGQGTRLTVV.

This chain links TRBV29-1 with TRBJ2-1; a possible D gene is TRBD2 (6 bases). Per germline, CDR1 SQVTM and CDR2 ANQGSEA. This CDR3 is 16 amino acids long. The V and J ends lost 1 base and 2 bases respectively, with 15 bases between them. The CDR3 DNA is TGCAGCGTTGAAGGTCGGAGGTGGGAGGCCTACAATGAGCAGTTCTTC. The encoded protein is CSVEGRRWEAYNEQFF.